What follows are 20 T cell receptor beta chains derived from one specimen sequenced in a study of blood T cell repertoires in COVID-19. Assay used: immunoSEQ multiplex PCR; TCRdb lists only in-frame clones, some missing. Counted here are some 25,000 clones, 85% to 90% occurring once; the ten biggest clones make up 25% to 30%. Sample: peripheral blood. The receptors stem from a man aged 65-85 years with COVID-19, enrolled during active disease.

The chain employs TRBV5-1 and TRBJ2-1; tentatively, D is TRBD2 (6 bases). Germline CDR1 and CDR2: SGHRS and YFSETQ. This CDR3 has 17 amino acids. V lost 0 bases, J lost 4 bases, and 17 bases lay in between. DNA for the CDR3: TGCGCCAGCAGCTTGGCCGGCGGGGCTTCCTCTTACAATGAGCAGTTCTTC. Protein: CASSLAGGASSYNEQFF. The complete variable domain, with remaining parts taken from reference TRBV5-1 and TRBJ2-1, reads KAGVTQTPRYLIKTRGQQVTLSCSPISGHRSVSWYQQTPGQGLQFLFEYFSETQRNKGNFPGRFSGRQFSNSRSEMNVSTLELGDSALYLCASSLAGGASSYNEQFFGPGTRLTVL.

The J gene is TRBJ2-1, the V gene TRBV7-9, with 7 bases identical to TRBD1. The ends lost 4 bases at V and 3 bases at J; junction bases unmatched: 6. In germline, CDR1 is SEHNR, CDR2 FQNEAQ (reference sequence). This CDR3 has 15 residues. CDR3 DNA sequence: TGTGCCAGCAGCTGGGGACAGAGAAGCTACAATGAGCAGTTCTTC. Its protein product is CASSWGQRSYNEQFF.

The chain links TRBV6-2 or TRBV6-3 to TRBJ2-7, with 9 bases lining up with TRBD1. Losses at the gene ends were 7 bases for V and 4 bases for J; bases not matched to a gene: 11. Looked up from germline, CDR1 is MNHEY and CDR2 is SVGEGT. The CDR3 loop spans 15 amino acids. For the CDR3, the DNA is TGTGCCAGCACCCCCCACCGGGACAGGGTGTACGAGCAGTACTTC. It translates to CASTPHRDRVYEQYF.

The sample holds a few counts of this clone. The chain couples TRBV19 to TRBJ2-2; 14 bases align to TRBD2. CDR3 length: 17 amino acids. The J segment lost 5 bases and the V segment lost 2 bases, leaving 4 bases of the junction unmatched. From germline, CDR1 is LNHDA and CDR2 SQIVND (reference sequence). CDR3 protein: CASSIPRTSGRTGELFF. The CDR3 DNA reads as TGTGCCAGTAGTATACCTCGGACTAGCGGGAGGACCGGGGAGCTGTTTTTT.

The genes are TRBV18 and TRBJ1-6; 7 nucleotides match TRBD1. The trim removed 6 bases at V and 9 bases at J, leaving 8 bases unmatched. This CDR3 has 14 amino acids. CDR1 is KGHSH and CDR2 is LQKENI in the germline V gene. The CDR3 loop reads CASSPGTDSSPLHF. In nucleotides, the CDR3 is TGTGCCAGCTCCCCCGGGACAGACAGTTCACCCCTCCACTTT.

The chain employs TRBV27 and TRBJ1-5, with D possibly TRBD1 on 5 matching bases. Germline V CDR1 and CDR2: MNHEY, SMNVEV (reference sequence). The length of the CDR3 is 16 residues. V was clipped by 5 bases and J by 0 bases, with 14 bases between them. The CDR3 DNA reads as TGTGCCAGCAGTCCGAGACAGATTACTAGCAATCAGCCCCAGCATTTT. Protein sequence: CASSPRQITSNQPQHF.

This chain joins TRBV7-2 and TRBJ2-1; D perhaps matches TRBD2 (6 bases). The V and J ends lost 7 bases and 10 bases respectively, with 17 bases between them. In germline, CDR1 is SGHTA, CDR2 FQGNSA. This CDR3 is built from 13 residues. CDR3 DNA: TGTGCCAGCACCCCCAGGCGGGACGGCGAGCAGTTCTTC. Its translation is CASTPRRDGEQFF.

This clone has just one count. The V call is TRBV24-1, the J call TRBJ2-3; D ambiguous. The CDR3 contains 13 residues. Germline V gene lookup returns CDR1 KGHDR and CDR2 SFDVKD. V lost 9 bases and J 4 bases, leaving 13 bases between the germline ends. CDR3 in amino acids: CATSHAVSDTQYF. The CDR3 region has the DNA TGTGCCACCTCCCACGCGGTTTCAGATACGCAGTATTTT.

The chain couples TRBV5-1 to TRBJ1-6; TRBD1 agrees at 7 bases. The CDR3 spans 16 residues. Germline CDR1 SGHRS, CDR2 YFSETQ. V dropped 3 bases and J dropped 6; count of bases not matched to a gene: 9. CDR3 region: CASSSTDRSSNSPLHF. Written as DNA, the CDR3 is TGCGCCAGCAGCTCCACGGACAGGAGCTCTAATTCACCCCTCCACTTT.

This sequence joins TRBV5-6 and TRBJ1-2; tentative D call: TRBD1 (5 bases). V lost 0 bases and J lost 2, with 8 bases in between. Per the germline V gene, CDR1 is SGHDT and CDR2 is YYEEEE. CDR3 length equals 14 residues. CDR3 region: CASSLATANYGYTF. Written as DNA, the CDR3 is TGTGCCAGCAGCTTGGCGACAGCAAACTATGGCTACACCTTC.

In DNA form, the CDR3 reads TGTGCCAGCAGTTTACAGGGGCCAGACTATGGCTACACCTTC. It specifies CASSLQGPDYGYTF. The J gene is TRBJ1-2, the V gene TRBV27, with a weak D call TRBD1 (6 bases). The V gene lost 2 bases and the J gene lost 3 bases, with 10 bases spanning the gap. Germline values: CDR1 MNHEY, CDR2 SMNVEV (reference sequence). The CDR3 length is 14 residues.

The J gene is TRBJ2-2, the V gene TRBV7-9, with 11 bases aligning to TRBD2. This CDR3 has 16 amino acids. CDR1 SEHNR and CDR2 FQNEAQ come from the germline V gene (reference sequence). V trimming: 5 bases; J trimming: 2 bases; junction bases outside the gene matches: 4. The CDR3 region has the DNA TGTGCCAGCAGCCAAACTAGCGGGGGAAACACCGGGGAGCTGTTTTTT. Translation gives CASSQTSGGNTGELFF.

The chain is built from TRBV19 and TRBJ1-1; weak D call: TRBD1 (6 bases). Germline CDR1 reads LNHDA; CDR2 reads SQIVND (reference sequence). Trimming took off 5 bases at V and 1 base at J, with 14 bases between the two ends. The CDR3 runs to 15 residues. Written as DNA, the CDR3 is TGTGCCAGTAGTCCTATAGACAGGACGAACACTGAAGCTTTCTTT. Translating gives CASSPIDRTNTEAFF.

V is TRBV27 and J is TRBJ1-1, with D unresolved. The V gene's germline CDR1 is MNHEY and CDR2 SMNVEV (reference sequence). There are 13 residues in the CDR3. V was trimmed by 10 bases and J by 0 bases, leaving 12 bases between them. The CDR3 sequence is CATLRGVNTEAFF. The CDR3 bases are TGTGCCACTCTCCGAGGAGTGAACACTGAAGCTTTCTTT.

This chain connects TRBV2 to TRBJ1-5; D not certain. The CDR3 covers 13 residues. V dropped 4 bases and J dropped 4 bases, with 8 bases sitting between them. Looked up from germline, CDR1 is SNHLY and CDR2 is FYNNEI. The CDR3 here is CASSAVENQPQHF. In DNA, the CDR3 is TGTGCCAGCAGTGCCGTAGAAAATCAGCCCCAGCATTTT.

V gene TRBV5-4 combines with J gene TRBJ1-1, with D possibly being TRBD1 (5 bases). CDR3 length: 15 amino acids. CDR1 is SGHNT and CDR2 is YYREEE in the germline V gene (reference sequence). V gave up 3 bases and J gave up 1 base, with 13 bases separating them. The CDR3 nucleotides read TGTGCCAGCAGCTCCTCGGGGGAAGGGAACACTGAAGCTTTCTTT. It translates to CASSSSGEGNTEAFF.

Worth noting for this clone: Germline is not matched at one junction end, which may reflect a read error. The rearrangement joins TRBV15 to TRBJ2-1; 7 nucleotides line up with TRBD1. CDR1 is LNHNV and CDR2 is YYDKDF in the germline V gene (reference sequence). The CDR3 loop spans 14 amino acids. CDR3 nucleotide sequence: TGTGCCACCAGTAGAGGGGGCACCTACAATGAGCAGTTCTTC. Encoded protein: CATSRGGTYNEQFF.

This sequence joins TRBV13 and TRBJ2-1; D uncertain. Germline values: CDR1 PRHDT, CDR2 FYEKMQ (reference sequence). Trimming pared 1 base from V and 7 bases from J, leaving 8 bases between. This CDR3 region has 13 residues. As DNA, the CDR3 is TGTGCCAGCAGCTTAGAGGTGGAGAATGAGCAGTTCTTC. Protein: CASSLEVENEQFF.

This clone was picked up a small number of times. The gene calls are TRBV7-9 and TRBJ1-2; tentative D call: TRBD1 (5 bases). Trimming shortened V by 4 bases and J by 0 bases, and 12 bases separated the two germline ends. There are 15 residues in the CDR3. CDR1 is SEHNR and CDR2 is FQNEAQ in the germline V gene (reference sequence). The CDR3 coding sequence is TGTGCCAGCAGCTCAGTCGGGGGAGCTAACTATGGCTACACCTTC. It yields the protein CASSSVGGANYGYTF.

This clone appeared a single time. This rearrangement joins TRBV9 to TRBJ2-3; possible D gene TRBD2, 7 bases. Per the germline V gene, CDR1 is SGDLS and CDR2 is YYNGEE. CDR3 length: 17 amino acids. V was clipped by 4 bases and J by 2 bases, with 20 bases between them. CDR3 DNA: TGTGCCAGCAGCCCTGGCTGGGGGGGCACTCTCACAGATACGCAGTATTTT. It is translated as CASSPGWGGTLTDTQYF.